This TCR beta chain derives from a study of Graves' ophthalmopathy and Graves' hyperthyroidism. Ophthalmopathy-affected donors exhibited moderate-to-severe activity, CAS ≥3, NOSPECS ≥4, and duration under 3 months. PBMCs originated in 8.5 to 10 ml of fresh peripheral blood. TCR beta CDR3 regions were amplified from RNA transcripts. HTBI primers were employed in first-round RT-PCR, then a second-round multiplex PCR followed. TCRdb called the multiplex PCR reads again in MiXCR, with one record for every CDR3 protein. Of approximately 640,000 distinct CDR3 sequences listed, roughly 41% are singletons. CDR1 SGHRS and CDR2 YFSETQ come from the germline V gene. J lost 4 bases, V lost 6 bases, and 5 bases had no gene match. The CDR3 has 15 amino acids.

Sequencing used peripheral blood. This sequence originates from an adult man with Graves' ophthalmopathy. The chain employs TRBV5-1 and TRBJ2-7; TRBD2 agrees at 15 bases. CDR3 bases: TGCGCCAGCAAGGCTGGGACTAGCGGGAGGTACGAGCAGTACTTC. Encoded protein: CASKAGTSGRYEQYF.